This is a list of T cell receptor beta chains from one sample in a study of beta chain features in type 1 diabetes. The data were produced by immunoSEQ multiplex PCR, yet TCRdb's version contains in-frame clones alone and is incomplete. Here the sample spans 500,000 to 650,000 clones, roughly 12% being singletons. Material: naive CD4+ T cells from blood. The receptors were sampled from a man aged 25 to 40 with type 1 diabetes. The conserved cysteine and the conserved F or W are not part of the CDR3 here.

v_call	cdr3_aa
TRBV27	ASTLVLGSSGNTIY
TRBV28	ASSAHRGSGNYGYT
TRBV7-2	ASSFAQNNEQF
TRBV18	ASSANPGTRQTQY
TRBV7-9	ASSYQGDAGEQY
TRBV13	ASSLSTNTEAF
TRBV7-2	ASSQLRTVGYT
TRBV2	ASSLGAGELF
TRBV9	ASSVGTDTNYGYT
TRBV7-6	ASSQRQEDSPLH
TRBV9	ASSPTPAGHYEQY
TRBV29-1	SVDFWGYGYT
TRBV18	ASSPQYAGQTEAF
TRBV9	ASSGGVLGTDTQY
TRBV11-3	ASSVPQGARF
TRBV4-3	ASSQERTANQPQH
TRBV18	ASSRGFSYEQY
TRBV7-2	ASSLEARTGEQF
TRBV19	ASSSRGSKSTDTQY
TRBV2	ASSRDSVNQPQH
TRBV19	ASSLRVNTEAF
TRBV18	ASSPPGEQF
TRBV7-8	ASSFRILGSYGYT
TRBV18	ASSPLQGAPTEAF
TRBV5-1	ASSLESSQETQY
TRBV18	ASSPGQGSNEQF
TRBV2	ASSEPYEQY
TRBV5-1	ASSSGQGALEQY
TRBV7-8	ASSPKQGGSTDTQY
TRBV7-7	ASSLGAGIQETQY
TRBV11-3	ASSRTREQF
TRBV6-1	ASSGLDSYNSPLH
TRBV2	ASSLSYNEQF
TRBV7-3	ASRKQENTEAF
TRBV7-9	ASTAGRGATDTQY
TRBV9	ASTKGGHTDTQY
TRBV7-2	ASRPRTSGHEQY
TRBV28	ASSRQGAYEQY
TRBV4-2	ASSRGESGDEKLF
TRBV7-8	ASSLAVLSDTQY
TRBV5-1	ASSLDTVSTNEKLF
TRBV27	ASSLPIGTQY
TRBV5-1	ASSLDRGYNEQF
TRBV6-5	ASSSVDGAYEQY
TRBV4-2	ASSQEASGGYNEQF
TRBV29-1	SVAPGSSPNEQF